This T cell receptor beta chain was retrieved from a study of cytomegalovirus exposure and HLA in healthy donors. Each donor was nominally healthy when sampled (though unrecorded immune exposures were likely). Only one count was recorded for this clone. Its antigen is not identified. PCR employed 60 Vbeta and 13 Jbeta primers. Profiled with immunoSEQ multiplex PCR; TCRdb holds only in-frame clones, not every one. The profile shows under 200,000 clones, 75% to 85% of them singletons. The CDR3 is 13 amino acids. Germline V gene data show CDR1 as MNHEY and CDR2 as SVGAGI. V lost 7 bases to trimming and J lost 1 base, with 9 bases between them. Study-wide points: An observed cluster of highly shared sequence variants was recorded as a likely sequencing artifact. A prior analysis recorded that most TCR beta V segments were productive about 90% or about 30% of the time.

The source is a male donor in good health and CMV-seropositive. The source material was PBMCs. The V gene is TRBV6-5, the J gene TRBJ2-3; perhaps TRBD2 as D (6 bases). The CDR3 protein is CASKTGGTDTQYF. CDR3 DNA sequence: TGTGCCAGCAAAACGGGGGGCACAGATACGCAGTATTTT.